This T cell receptor (beta chain) was sequenced in a study of T cell changes during pregnancy in multiple sclerosis (dated by TCRdb to between 2019 and 2020). Study-wide context: The study looked at changes in the T cell repertoire across pregnancy in women with multiple sclerosis.

Preparation of the library involved the immunoSEQ multiplex PCR assay. Held by TCRdb, this immuneACCESS table contains in-frame sequences only and omits some clones. Under half of the omission traces to an unresolved V gene where checked; the cause of the rest is unknown. Within this sample are 90,000 to 120,000 clones, with around 92% of them counted one time only. The ten biggest clones cover around 0.8% of the sample. Trimming takes 5 bases off V and 4 bases off J; junction bases not matched to a gene: 12. CDR1 and CDR2, per the germline V gene (reference sequence), are MNHEY and SMNVEV. The CDR3 has 17 amino acids, counting the end cysteine and phenylalanine. Of the read, only the CDR3 DNA is kept; its 51 bases are in frame from base 1. With regard to this clone: Its antigen remains undetermined. No quality values exist for individual bases; no much larger clone is one base distant.

The chain links TRBV27 with TRBJ2-5; TRBD2 aligns with 11 central bases. Sequenced here: peripheral blood, sampled in the third trimester of pregnancy. This clonotype was obtained from a female donor in good health, enrolled as a control in a pregnancy study. The DNA sequence reads TGTGCCAGCAGTCCCGGTCCTAGCGGGGGGTTCAGAGAGACCCAGTACTTC. Translated, it reads CASSPGPSGGFRETQYF.